Listed below are T cell receptor beta chains from one sample, sequenced in a study of blood T cell repertoires in COVID-19. Assay: immunoSEQ multiplex PCR; the TCRdb copy retains only in-frame clones and omits some. The sample includes 250,000 to 300,000 clones, approximately 84% of them seen just once. The sequenced material came from PBMCs or T cells enriched from blood (not recorded which). All receptors derive from a woman in her fifties or sixties who had been exposed to COVID-19. Both conserved end residues are part of each CDR3. Each record gives: J gene, clone size, V gene, D gene, CDR3 DNA, CDR3 protein. A D gene is named only where the DNA matches it firmly. Only some rows state a clone size, as once, few, many or a class for expanded clones.

j_call: TRBJ2-1
clone_size: NA
v_call: TRBV5-1
d_call: NA
cdr3_nt: TGCGCCAGCAGGCCAGGGGGAGGAAATGAGCAGTTCTTC
cdr3_aa: CASRPGGGNEQFF

j_call: TRBJ1-1
clone_size: NA
v_call: TRBV19
d_call: TRBD1
cdr3_nt: TGTGCCAGTAGTCCTAACAGGGGGAACACTGAAGCTTTCTTT
cdr3_aa: CASSPNRGNTEAFF

j_call: TRBJ1-5
clone_size: NA
v_call: TRBV4-2
d_call: NA
cdr3_nt: TGTGCCAGCAGCCCCGGGGGTCCCAATCAGCCCCAGCATTTT
cdr3_aa: CASSPGGPNQPQHF

j_call: TRBJ2-1
clone_size: NA
v_call: TRBV19
d_call: TRBD2
cdr3_nt: TGTGCCAGCATTGGGGGGACTACTAATGAGCAGTTCTTC
cdr3_aa: CASIGGTTNEQFF

j_call: TRBJ2-1
clone_size: NA
v_call: TRBV21-1
d_call: NA
cdr3_nt: TGTGCCAGCAGCGAGGGCCCTATTCACAATGAGCAGTTCTTC
cdr3_aa: CASSEGPIHNEQFF

j_call: TRBJ2-5
clone_size: NA
v_call: TRBV24-1
d_call: NA
cdr3_nt: TGTGCCACCAGTGATCACTCACGGGGAGAGACCCAGTACTTC
cdr3_aa: CATSDHSRGETQYF

j_call: TRBJ2-7
clone_size: few
v_call: TRBV28
d_call: TRBD1
cdr3_nt: TGTGCCAGCAGACATCGCGACAGGGTCGAGCAGTACTTC
cdr3_aa: CASRHRDRVEQYF

j_call: TRBJ2-1
clone_size: NA
v_call: TRBV5-1
d_call: TRBD1
cdr3_nt: TGCGCCAGCAGCATTACAGGGGGCAATGAGCAGTTCTTC
cdr3_aa: CASSITGGNEQFF

j_call: TRBJ1-1
clone_size: NA
v_call: TRBV7-2
d_call: NA
cdr3_nt: TGTGCCAGCAGCTTAGGGCGGGAGTCCGCTGAAGCTTTCTTT
cdr3_aa: CASSLGRESAEAFF

j_call: TRBJ1-5
clone_size: NA
v_call: TRBV19
d_call: NA
cdr3_nt: TGTGCCAGTAGTATTGGGCAGGGGAATCAGCCCCAGCATTTT
cdr3_aa: CASSIGQGNQPQHF

j_call: TRBJ2-1
clone_size: NA
v_call: TRBV9
d_call: TRBD2
cdr3_nt: TGTGCCAGCAGCATCTCGCCCGGGGACGGGGGGAGGAATGAGCAGTTCTTC
cdr3_aa: CASSISPGDGGRNEQFF

j_call: TRBJ1-1
clone_size: NA
v_call: TRBV7-9
d_call: NA
cdr3_nt: TGTGCCAGCAGCTTAGTAGGGGCAAGGGAGGGGAGCACTGAAGCTTTCTTT
cdr3_aa: CASSLVGAREGSTEAFF

j_call: TRBJ1-5
clone_size: NA
v_call: TRBV3-1/TRBV3-2
d_call: NA
cdr3_nt: TGTGCCAGCGGTGAAGGAGCAAGCAATCAGCCCCAGCATTTT
cdr3_aa: CASGEGASNQPQHF

j_call: TRBJ2-3
clone_size: NA
v_call: TRBV18
d_call: NA
cdr3_nt: TGTGCCAGCTCACCATTAGGGGGCACAGATACGCAGTATTTT
cdr3_aa: CASSPLGGTDTQYF

j_call: TRBJ2-6
clone_size: NA
v_call: TRBV9
d_call: TRBD1
cdr3_nt: TGTGCCAGCAGCCCAAGGGGGACAGGGGGCGTAGGGTCTGGGGCCAACGTCCTGACTTTC
cdr3_aa: CASSPRGTGGVGSGANVLTF

j_call: TRBJ1-1
clone_size: NA
v_call: TRBV29-1
d_call: NA
cdr3_nt: TGCAGCGTTGTTTTGAACTTGCGGTCCACTGAAGCTTTCTTT
cdr3_aa: CSVVLNLRSTEAFF

j_call: TRBJ2-7
clone_size: NA
v_call: TRBV4-3
d_call: TRBD1
cdr3_nt: TGCGCCAGCAGCCAAGACCGGGGACAGGGGAATACCTACGAGCAGTACTTC
cdr3_aa: CASSQDRGQGNTYEQYF

j_call: TRBJ1-5
clone_size: NA
v_call: TRBV6-5
d_call: NA
cdr3_nt: TGTGCCAGTGGAGAGGGAACAGGGCGATCAGCCCAGCATTTT
cdr3_aa: CASGEGTGRSAQHF

j_call: TRBJ2-3
clone_size: NA
v_call: TRBV28
d_call: NA
cdr3_nt: TGTGCCAGCAGTTTGGCGGCAGGGGTGAGATATACGCAGTATTTT
cdr3_aa: CASSLAAGVRYTQYF

j_call: TRBJ2-5
clone_size: NA
v_call: TRBV6-5
d_call: NA
cdr3_nt: TGTGCCAGCACCCTGCCAGGGAATAAAGAGACCCAGTACTTC
cdr3_aa: CASTLPGNKETQYF

j_call: TRBJ1-5
clone_size: NA
v_call: TRBV12-3/TRBV12-4
d_call: NA
cdr3_nt: TGTGCCAGCAGTCTTGGGCAGAATCAGCCCCAGCATTTT
cdr3_aa: CASSLGQNQPQHF

j_call: TRBJ1-2
clone_size: NA
v_call: TRBV4-1
d_call: NA
cdr3_nt: TGCGCCAGCAGCCAAGCCCCGGACAGAGTCTATGGCTACACCTTC
cdr3_aa: CASSQAPDRVYGYTF

j_call: TRBJ2-6
clone_size: few
v_call: TRBV29-1
d_call: NA
cdr3_nt: TGCAGCGTTGGGGCGGGGGCCAACGTCCTGACTTTC
cdr3_aa: CSVGAGANVLTF

j_call: TRBJ1-3
clone_size: NA
v_call: TRBV7-9
d_call: NA
cdr3_nt: TGTGCCAGCTTCAAAATCTCGAGCATCTCTGGAAACACCATATATTTT
cdr3_aa: CASFKISSISGNTIYF

j_call: TRBJ1-2
clone_size: NA
v_call: TRBV5-1
d_call: TRBD1
cdr3_nt: TGCGCCAGCAGCTTCGACAGGGGCAGTGGCTACACCTTC
cdr3_aa: CASSFDRGSGYTF

j_call: TRBJ2-2
clone_size: NA
v_call: TRBV5-1
d_call: TRBD2
cdr3_nt: TGCGCCAGCAGCTTGCTAGCGGGGGACACCGGGGAGCTGTTTTTT
cdr3_aa: CASSLLAGDTGELFF

j_call: TRBJ1-2
clone_size: NA
v_call: TRBV6-6
d_call: NA
cdr3_nt: TGTGCCAGCAGTTACGACGTACCGAGGTATGGCTACACCTTC
cdr3_aa: CASSYDVPRYGYTF

j_call: TRBJ1-2
clone_size: NA
v_call: TRBV4-1
d_call: TRBD1
cdr3_nt: TGCGCCAGCAGCCAAGGGGAGGACAGGGTAGCTCGGGGCTACACCTTC
cdr3_aa: CASSQGEDRVARGYTF

j_call: TRBJ2-7
clone_size: once
v_call: TRBV5-4
d_call: NA
cdr3_nt: TGTGCCAGCAGCTCCCGGGACAAAGCCTACGAGCAGTACTTC
cdr3_aa: CASSSRDKAYEQYF

j_call: TRBJ2-3
clone_size: NA
v_call: TRBV11-1
d_call: NA
cdr3_nt: TGTGCCAGCAGCGACTGGAACCCGGGGAGCACAGATACGCAGTATTTT
cdr3_aa: CASSDWNPGSTDTQYF

j_call: TRBJ2-2
clone_size: NA
v_call: TRBV5-1
d_call: NA
cdr3_nt: TGCGCCAGCAGCTTGGCCGTTGGCAACACCGGGGAGCTGTTTTTT
cdr3_aa: CASSLAVGNTGELFF

j_call: TRBJ1-4
clone_size: NA
v_call: TRBV6-5
d_call: TRBD1
cdr3_nt: TGTGCCAGCAGTTTACAGGGGGAGAATGAAAAACTGTTTTTT
cdr3_aa: CASSLQGENEKLFF

j_call: TRBJ1-5
clone_size: few
v_call: TRBV6-4
d_call: NA
cdr3_nt: TGTGCCAGCTTGGGCAGTCCTAGCAATCAGCCCCAGCATTTT
cdr3_aa: CASLGSPSNQPQHF

j_call: TRBJ1-5
clone_size: NA
v_call: TRBV7-8
d_call: NA
cdr3_nt: TGTGCCAGCAGCTTTGACAGTCTCAATCAGCCCCAGCATTTT
cdr3_aa: CASSFDSLNQPQHF

j_call: TRBJ2-1
clone_size: NA
v_call: TRBV9
d_call: TRBD2
cdr3_nt: TGTGCCAGCAGCGGAGCGGGGGCCGGGGGTAATGAGCAGTTCTTC
cdr3_aa: CASSGAGAGGNEQFF